The rows below give T cell receptor beta chains drawn from one sample of a study of blood T cells in healthy people across ages. TCRdb fed the 5' RACE reads into MiXCR, producing one record per CDR3 protein. Of over 450,000 distinct CDR3 sequences in the sample, approximately 25% were seen once. The data were also submitted as part of a second study, on T cells of mothers and their children.

Sequencing was done on a sample of blood. These receptors were taken from a boy between 10 and 17 years old in good health. Each CDR3 is given with its conserved first and last residue. The order of the fields is V gene, clone size, J gene, CDR3 length, D gene, CDR3 protein, CDR3 DNA. A D gene is named only where the DNA matches it firmly. Expanded clones get a size class; other rows say once, few or many, or leave the size out.

TRBV7-9	NA	TRBJ1-4	10	NA	CASTELLGFF	TGTGCCAGCACAGAGCTACTTGGGTTTTTT
TRBV20-1	NA	TRBJ2-3	15	TRBD2	CSAPPLRGVTDTQYF	TGCAGTGCCCCGCCTTTACGGGGGGTTACAGATACGCAGTATTTT
TRBV11-2	NA	TRBJ2-2	12	NA	CASSSITGELVF	TGTGCCAGCAGCTCGATAACCGGGGAGCTGGTTTTT
TRBV2	few	TRBJ2-3	15	NA	CASSEAPASTDTQYF	TGTGCCAGCAGTGAAGCCCCGGCGAGCACAGATACGCAGTATTTT
TRBV7-9	NA	TRBJ2-7	14	NA	CASSDSGTPREQYF	TGTGCCAGCAGCGATTCCGGGACCCCTAGGGAGCAGTACTTC
TRBV27	few	TRBJ1-2	14	NA	CASSPIPGMGGYTF	TGTGCCAGCAGCCCAATCCCGGGGATGGGAGGCTACACCTTC
TRBV4-2	few	TRBJ2-7	14	NA	CASSQMTGGGEQYF	TGTGCCAGCAGCCAGATGACAGGCGGCGGGGAGCAGTACTTC
TRBV7-2	NA	TRBJ2-3	14	NA	CASSLYQGGDTQYF	TGTGCCAGCAGCTTATATCAGGGAGGAGATACGCAGTATTTT
TRBV28	few	TRBJ2-7	21	NA	CASSLWNSGRRPQPPAYEQYF	TGTGCCAGCAGTTTATGGAACAGTGGGCGGCGACCCCAGCCACCAGCCTACGAGCAGTACTTC
TRBV30	NA	TRBJ2-1	18	NA	CAWSVKAHRGAILHEQFF	TGTGCCTGGAGTGTAAAGGCTCATCGGGGGGCTATCTTACATGAGCAGTTCTTC
TRBV3-1	many	TRBJ2-7	11	NA	CASSNTYEQYF	TGTGCCAGCAGCAATACCTACGAGCAGTACTTC
TRBV5-1	few	TRBJ1-2	17	NA	CASSLGSLLEEIYGYTF	TGCGCCAGCAGCTTGGGTTCACTTTTGGAAGAGATCTATGGCTACACCTTC
TRBV7-2	few	TRBJ2-3	15	NA	CASSSRSGWGDTQYF	TGTGCCAGCAGCTCGCGCTCGGGATGGGGCGATACGCAGTATTTT
TRBV6-2/TRBV6-3	NA	TRBJ2-7	16	TRBD2	CASSYGTSGSLYEQYF	TGTGCCAGCAGTTACGGGACTAGCGGGAGCCTCTACGAGCAGTACTTC
TRBV28	few	TRBJ2-2	14	NA	CASSLFGGAGELFF	TGTGCCAGCAGTTTATTCGGGGGAGCTGGGGAGCTGTTTTTT
TRBV12-3/TRBV12-4	NA	TRBJ2-7	14	NA	CASSSDSRNYEQYF	TGTGCCAGCAGTTCGGACAGCCGAAACTACGAGCAGTACTTC
TRBV10-3	few	TRBJ2-7	13	NA	CAISEGSSYEQYF	TGTGCCATCAGTGAAGGCAGCTCCTACGAGCAGTACTTC
TRBV24-1	few	TRBJ2-7	14	NA	CATSQGHISYEQYF	TGTGCCACCAGCCAGGGACATATTTCCTACGAGCAGTACTTC
TRBV7-2	many	TRBJ2-7	12	NA	CASSLRRYEQYF	TGTGCCAGCAGCTTACGCAGATACGAGCAGTACTTC
TRBV13	few	TRBJ2-5	15	TRBD2	CASSPPPGGMETQYF	TGTGCCAGCAGTCCCCCCCCGGGAGGGATGGAGACCCAGTACTTC
TRBV7-2	few	TRBJ2-7	16	TRBD2	CASSLYPAGGGYEQYF	TGTGCCAGCAGCTTATATCCGGCGGGAGGGGGCTACGAGCAGTACTTC
TRBV11-2	few	TRBJ2-4	12	TRBD2	CASSSGGSIQYF	TGTGCCAGCAGCTCGGGGGGGAGCATTCAGTACTTC
TRBV10-3	NA	TRBJ1-2	16	NA	CAISESASGRGYGYTF	TGTGCCATCAGTGAGTCGGCGTCAGGGCGGGGGTATGGCTACACCTTC
TRBV2	NA	TRBJ1-5	15	NA	CASRPGVYSNQPQHF	TGTGCCAGCAGACCGGGGGTTTATAGCAATCAGCCCCAGCATTTT
TRBV19	NA	TRBJ2-1	14	NA	CASSIANRHNEQFF	TGTGCCAGTAGTATAGCGAACAGACACAATGAGCAGTTCTTC
TRBV20-1	NA	TRBJ2-5	13	NA	CSAHSTRGETQYF	TGCAGTGCCCATTCTACTCGTGGGGAGACCCAGTACTTC
TRBV27	NA	TRBJ2-1	13	NA	CASRPPDHNEQFF	TGTGCCAGCCGTCCCCCTGACCACAATGAGCAGTTCTTC
TRBV28	NA	TRBJ2-5	15	NA	CASSFLLGREETQYF	TGTGCCAGCAGTTTTCTATTGGGCAGGGAAGAGACCCAGTACTTC
TRBV28	NA	TRBJ1-1	15	NA	CASSPWYGVPTEAFF	TGTGCCAGCAGCCCTTGGTACGGGGTTCCCACTGAAGCTTTCTTT
TRBV20-1	NA	TRBJ1-4	14	NA	CSARGRPTNEKLFF	TGCAGTGCTAGGGGGAGACCAACTAATGAAAAACTGTTTTTT